This T cell receptor (beta chain) was observed in a study of shared clonotypes between healthy human individuals. Original processing notes: Quality scores were absent from the junction-only immunoSEQ sequences, so filtering differed. Assay: immunoSEQ multiplex PCR; the TCRdb copy retains only in-frame clones and omits some. V and J calls plus clone size are reproduced from that table; the DNA served to infer D and trimming. In the table there are 1.4 million to 1.5 million clones, 95% to 97% of which are singletons. Overall study results and limits: Larger estimated richness was generally recorded for naive subsets relative to memory subsets. Sequencing depth was a factor that was expected to affect clonotype sharing among donors.

As concerns this clone: No antigen is known for it.

V lost 0 bases to trimming and J lost 3 bases, with 19 bases between them. CDR1 KGHSH and CDR2 LQKENI come from the germline V gene. CDR3 size: 18 residues. Memory CD4+ cells were the fraction left after CD45RA+ naive selection. Material for sequencing was naive CD4+ T cells sorted from blood. Subset in this sample: CD45RA+ positively selected. This receptor was identified in a man in his thirties or forties in good health. The chain uses TRBV18 and TRBJ2-3, with D possibly TRBD2 on 5 matching bases. The CDR3: CASSPPNGPAARTDTQYF. The CDR3 DNA reads TGTGCCAGCTCACCACCCAACGGACCAGCGGCCCGAACAGATACGCAGTATTTT.